This paragraph covers one T cell receptor beta chain sequence. The record originates from a study of T cell changes during pregnancy in multiple sclerosis. The repertoire was sequenced with immunoSEQ multiplex PCR; TCRdb's copy has only in-frame clones and lacks some. This table holds about 110,000 clones, approximately 91% found once. CDR1 and CDR2 (germline): SGHRS, YFSETQ. This CDR3 region has 14 residues. V was pared by 4 bases and J by 6 bases, with 4 bases of the junction left unmatched. This chain joins TRBV5-1 and TRBJ2-1, with TRBD1 matching 10 bases. This TCR came from a female donor with multiple sclerosis, enrolled in a pregnancy study. Sample: peripheral blood, taken after pregnancy. CDR3 sequence reads: CASSLGTGVNEQFF. In DNA, the CDR3 is TGCGCCAGCAGCCTCGGGACAGGGGTCAATGAGCAGTTCTTC.